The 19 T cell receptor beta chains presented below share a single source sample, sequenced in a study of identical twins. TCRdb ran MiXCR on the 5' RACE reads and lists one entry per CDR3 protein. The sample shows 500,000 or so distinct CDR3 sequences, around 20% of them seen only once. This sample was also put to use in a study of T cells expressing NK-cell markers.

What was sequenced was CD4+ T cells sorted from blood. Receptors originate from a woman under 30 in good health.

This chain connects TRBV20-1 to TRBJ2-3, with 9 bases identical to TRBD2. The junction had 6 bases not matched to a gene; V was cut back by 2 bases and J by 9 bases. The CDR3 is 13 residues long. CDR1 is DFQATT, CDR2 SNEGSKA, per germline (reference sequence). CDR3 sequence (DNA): TGCAGTGCTAGACAACTAGCGGGTCAAACGCAGTATTTT. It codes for CSARQLAGQTQYF.

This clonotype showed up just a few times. The CDR3 nucleotides read TGTGCCACCAGCAGAGGAATAGTGTTGGGAGGAGACGGTCAGCCCCAGCATTTT. This gives the protein CATSRGIVLGGDGQPQHF. The gene calls are TRBV15 and TRBJ1-5; no clear D. Germline V gives CDR1 LNHNV, CDR2 YYDKDF (reference sequence). The CDR3 has 18 amino acids. Trimming shortened V by 1 base and J by 6 bases, and 22 bases separated the two germline ends.

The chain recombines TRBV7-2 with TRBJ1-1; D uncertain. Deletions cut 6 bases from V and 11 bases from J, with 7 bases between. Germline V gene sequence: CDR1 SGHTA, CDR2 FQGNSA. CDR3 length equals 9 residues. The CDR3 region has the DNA TGTGCCAGCAGAGGTGGGGCTTTCTTT. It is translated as CASRGGAFF.

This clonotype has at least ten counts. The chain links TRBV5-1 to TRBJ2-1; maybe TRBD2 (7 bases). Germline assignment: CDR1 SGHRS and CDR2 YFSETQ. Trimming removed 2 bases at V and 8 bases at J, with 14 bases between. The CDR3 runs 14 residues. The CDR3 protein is CASSLRGGDDEQFF. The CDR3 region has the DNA TGCGCCAGCAGCTTAAGAGGGGGGGACGATGAGCAGTTCTTC.

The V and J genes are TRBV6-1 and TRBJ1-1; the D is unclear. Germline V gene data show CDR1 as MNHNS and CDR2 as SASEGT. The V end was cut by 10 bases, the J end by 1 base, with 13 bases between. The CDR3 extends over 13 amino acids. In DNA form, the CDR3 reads TGTGCCACCGGGCGGGTACAGAACACTGAAGCTTTCTTT. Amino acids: CATGRVQNTEAFF.

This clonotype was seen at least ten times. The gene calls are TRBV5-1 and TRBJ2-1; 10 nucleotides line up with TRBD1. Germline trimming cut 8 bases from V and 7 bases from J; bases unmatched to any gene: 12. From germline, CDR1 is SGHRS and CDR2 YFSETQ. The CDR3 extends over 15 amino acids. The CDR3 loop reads CASATGTGVSNEQFF. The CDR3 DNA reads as TGCGCCAGTGCCACCGGGACAGGGGTTTCTAATGAGCAGTTCTTC.

CDR3 protein: CASSPTGVFPYEQYF. In DNA, the CDR3 is TGTGCCAGCAGCCCAACGGGGGTTTTTCCCTACGAGCAGTACTTC. The chain joins TRBV7-2 to TRBJ2-7; D perhaps matches TRBD2 (6 bases). Germline CDR1 and CDR2: SGHTA and FQGNSA. Between the trimmed V and J ends, which lost 5 bases and 2 bases, there was a span of 16 bases. The CDR3 runs 15 residues.

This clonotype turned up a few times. In nucleotides, the CDR3 is TGTGCCAGCAGCTCCCGTCTGGAGCCGCAGTATTTT. Protein product: CASSSRLEPQYF. The gene calls are TRBV7-9 and TRBJ2-3; the D is unclear. V was trimmed by 4 bases and J by 10 bases, leaving 12 bases between them. Germline V gene data show CDR1 as SEHNR and CDR2 as FQNEAQ (reference sequence). The CDR3 runs to 12 residues.

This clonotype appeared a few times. CDR3 sequence (DNA): TGCAGTGCTAATCCTGTGCGGAGCTCCTACGAGCAGTACTTC. Encoded protein: CSANPVRSSYEQYF. The chain has TRBV20-1 and TRBJ2-7; D is unclear. From germline, CDR1 is DFQATT and CDR2 SNEGSKA (reference sequence). The CDR3 is made up of 14 amino acids. V gave up 4 bases and J gave up 0 bases, with 13 bases separating them.

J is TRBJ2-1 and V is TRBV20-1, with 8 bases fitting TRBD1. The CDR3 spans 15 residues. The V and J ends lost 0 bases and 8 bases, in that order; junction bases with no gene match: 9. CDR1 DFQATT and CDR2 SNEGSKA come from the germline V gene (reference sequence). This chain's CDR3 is CSARDGGRGRDEQFF. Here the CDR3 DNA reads TGCAGTGCTAGAGATGGAGGCAGGGGGCGGGATGAGCAGTTCTTC.

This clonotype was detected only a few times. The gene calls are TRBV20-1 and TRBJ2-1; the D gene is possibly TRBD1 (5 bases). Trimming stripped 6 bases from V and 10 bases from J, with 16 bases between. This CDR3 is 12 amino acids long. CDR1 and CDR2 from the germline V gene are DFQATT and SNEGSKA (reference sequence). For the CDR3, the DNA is TGCAGTGCCCCGACAGAACCTGGAGAGCAGTTCTTC. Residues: CSAPTEPGEQFF.

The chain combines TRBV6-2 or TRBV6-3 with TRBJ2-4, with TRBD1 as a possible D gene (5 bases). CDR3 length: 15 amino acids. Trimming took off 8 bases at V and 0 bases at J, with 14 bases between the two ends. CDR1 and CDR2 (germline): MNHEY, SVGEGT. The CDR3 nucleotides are TGTGCCAGCCGTGACAGTCAGCTAGCCAAAAACATTCAGTACTTC. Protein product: CASRDSQLAKNIQYF.

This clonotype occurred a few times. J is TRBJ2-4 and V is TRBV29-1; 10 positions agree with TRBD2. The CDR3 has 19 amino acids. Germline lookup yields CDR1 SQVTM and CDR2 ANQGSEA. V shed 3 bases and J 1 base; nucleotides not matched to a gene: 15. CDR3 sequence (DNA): TGCAGCGTTGAGGGGGGGCGAGCGGGAGGGCCAAAGGCCAAAAACATTCAGTACTTC. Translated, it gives CSVEGGRAGGPKAKNIQYF.

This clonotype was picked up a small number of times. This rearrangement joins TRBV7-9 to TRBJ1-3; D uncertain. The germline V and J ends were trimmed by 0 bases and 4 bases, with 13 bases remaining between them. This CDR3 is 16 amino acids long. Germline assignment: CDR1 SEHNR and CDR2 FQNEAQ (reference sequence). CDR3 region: CASSLATRVRGNTIYF. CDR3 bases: TGTGCCAGCAGCTTAGCGACCCGGGTACGCGGAAACACCATATATTTT.

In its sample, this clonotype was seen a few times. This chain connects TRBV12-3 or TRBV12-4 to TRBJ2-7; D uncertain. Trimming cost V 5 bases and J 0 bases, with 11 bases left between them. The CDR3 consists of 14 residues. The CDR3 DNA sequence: TGTGCCAGCAGTCCGGTGTCGAGCTCCTACGAGCAGTACTTC. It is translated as CASSPVSSSYEQYF.

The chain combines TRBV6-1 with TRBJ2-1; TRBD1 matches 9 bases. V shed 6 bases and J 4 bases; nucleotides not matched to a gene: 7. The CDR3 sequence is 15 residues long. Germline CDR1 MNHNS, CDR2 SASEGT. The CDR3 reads CASRDDRGGYNEQFF. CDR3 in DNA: TGTGCCAGCAGGGATGACAGGGGGGGTTACAATGAGCAGTTCTTC.

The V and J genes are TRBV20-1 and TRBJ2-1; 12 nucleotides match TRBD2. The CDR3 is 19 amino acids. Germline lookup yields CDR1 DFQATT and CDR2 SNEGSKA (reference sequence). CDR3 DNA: TGCAGGGCCCAGGCTCCGGGCCTAGCGGGAGGGCCCTTATACAATGAGCAGTTCTTC. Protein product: CRAQAPGLAGGPLYNEQFF.

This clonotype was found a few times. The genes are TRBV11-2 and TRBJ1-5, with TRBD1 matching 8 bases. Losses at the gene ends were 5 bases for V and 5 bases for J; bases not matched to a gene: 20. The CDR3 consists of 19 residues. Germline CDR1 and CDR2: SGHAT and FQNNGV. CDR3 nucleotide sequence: TGTGCCAGCAGCCCCGCGCCAGGGACAGGATGGGAGTCGTATCAGCCCCAGCATTTT. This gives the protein CASSPAPGTGWESYQPQHF.

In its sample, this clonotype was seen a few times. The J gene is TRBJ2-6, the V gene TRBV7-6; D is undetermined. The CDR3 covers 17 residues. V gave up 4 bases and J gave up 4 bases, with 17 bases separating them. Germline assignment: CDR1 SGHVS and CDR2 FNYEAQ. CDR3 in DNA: TGTGCCAGCAGCTCTTATTCTCGGCGGCGCGGGGCCAACGTCCTGACTTTC. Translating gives CASSSYSRRRGANVLTF.